A selection of T cell receptor beta chains follows, all from one sample in a study of blood T cell repertoires in COVID-19. TCRdb's table, derived via immunoSEQ multiplex PCR, lists solely in-frame clones and lacks some. Among 200,000 to 300,000 clones listed, around four fifths were seen once. The specimen was peripheral blood. Receptor source: a man in his sixties with acute or convalescent COVID-19. CDR3s leave out the opening cysteine and the closing phenylalanine or tryptophan. D genes are given only for firm matches.

ASSLALGGITEAF	.	13	TRBV5-4	TRBJ1-1
ASSQDSQRNLAKNIQY	.	16	TRBV4-1	TRBJ2-4
ASSDPGVLETQY	.	12	TRBV25-1	TRBJ2-5
ASRGNLGSPLH	.	11	TRBV6-5	TRBJ1-6
ASSVAPWTSGGLNEQF	TRBD2	16	TRBV9	TRBJ2-1
ASSTGGANYGYT	TRBD1	12	TRBV19	TRBJ1-2
ASSSGQGRTEAF	TRBD1	12	TRBV5-1	TRBJ1-1
ASSPMDRDTEAF	TRBD1	12	TRBV18	TRBJ1-1
ATPPGSSPLH	.	10	TRBV6-5	TRBJ1-6
ASSQDALRQAEAF	.	13	TRBV4-3	TRBJ1-1
ASSPTSGTDTQY	TRBD2	12	TRBV6-4	TRBJ2-3
ASSLYPGTINTGELF	TRBD2	15	TRBV7-3	TRBJ2-2
SARDRRAQH	.	9	TRBV20-1	TRBJ1-5
ASSRRLAGGETQY	TRBD2	13	TRBV4-1	TRBJ2-5
ASSIGQGAYGYT	TRBD1	12	TRBV7-9	TRBJ1-2
ASSARTGSISGELF	TRBD1	14	TRBV25-1	TRBJ2-2
ASRDRETQY	TRBD1	9	TRBV10-3	TRBJ2-5
SASWSSGRGEQF	TRBD2	12	TRBV20-1	TRBJ2-1
ASSLGHLRDRDYEQY	TRBD1	15	TRBV5-1	TRBJ2-7
ASSLSGRALKSNEQF	TRBD2	15	TRBV7-3	TRBJ2-1
ASSPYNGNGEETQY	.	14	TRBV18	TRBJ2-5
ASSQNRADTQY	.	11	TRBV7-8	TRBJ2-3
ATSVLLMSSYNSPLH	.	15	TRBV24-1	TRBJ1-6
ASSWRDRGGGYT	TRBD1	12	TRBV5-1	TRBJ1-2
ASSTPPGSPYEQY	.	13	TRBV19	TRBJ2-7
ASSETDRIYGYT	.	12	TRBV5-6	TRBJ1-2
ASSFRGADTGELF	.	13	TRBV27	TRBJ2-2
ASSDAPNRSTYEQY	.	14	TRBV9	TRBJ2-7
ASSSPGQPYEQY	TRBD1	12	TRBV7-9	TRBJ2-7
ASTEGSLGNTIY	.	12	TRBV19	TRBJ1-3
ASSASGTPNSPLH	.	13	TRBV7-9	TRBJ1-6
ASSLFGSGNYNEQF	.	14	TRBV5-1	TRBJ2-1
ASRLGQGGDKLF	TRBD1	12	TRBV5-1	TRBJ1-4
ASSRTGGSQLLSGELF	.	16	TRBV5-8	TRBJ2-2
ASSRDSTSGNTIY	TRBD1	13	TRBV19	TRBJ1-3
ASSDGALGGRQPQH	.	14	TRBV2	TRBJ1-5
ASSPHLGQTYEQY	.	13	TRBV5-1	TRBJ2-7
ASMFGDRNNEQF	.	12	TRBV6-5	TRBJ2-1
ASSFEGQDYPGGYT	TRBD1	14	TRBV9	TRBJ1-2
ASSLQGAYNEQF	TRBD1	12	TRBV11-3	TRBJ2-1
ASSVGYRGTDTQY	.	13	TRBV9	TRBJ2-3
ASSISRSTEAF	.	11	TRBV19	TRBJ1-1
ASSEAGDRDYEQY	TRBD1	13	TRBV6-1	TRBJ2-7
ATSSYRGVPGELF	TRBD1	13	TRBV15	TRBJ2-2
ASSFRGGNTEAF	.	12	TRBV5-1	TRBJ1-1